Shown below are 5 T cell receptor beta chains from a single sample sequenced in a study of OX40 agonist ivuxolimab in advanced cancers. The assay was immunoSEQ multiplex PCR, and TCRdb's table has in-frame clones only and misses some. This sample has around 62,000 clones; around 83% occur once, and the top ten carry roughly 2.3%. The sample in question was CD4+ or CD8+ T cells sorted from blood, obtained in a trial of the OX40 agonist ivuxolimab. Receptors were obtained from an adult with an advanced solid tumor such as melanoma, head and neck, liver or kidney cancer.

The CDR3 sequence: CASSSSRTGLNQPQHF. The CDR3 DNA sequence: TGTGCCAGTAGTTCTTCCCGGACAGGGTTGAATCAGCCCCAGCATTTT. V gene TRBV19 combines with J gene TRBJ1-5, with 8 nucleotides matching TRBD1. The junction had 10 bases not matched to a gene; V was cut back by 5 bases and J by 4 bases. This CDR3 is built from 16 residues. Germline lookup yields CDR1 LNHDA and CDR2 SQIVND (reference sequence).

The chain recombines TRBV6-1 with TRBJ1-2, with a possible D match to TRBD1 (5 bases). Germline V lookup: CDR1 MNHNS, CDR2 SASEGT. The CDR3 sequence is 14 residues long. V was pared by 2 bases and J by 2 bases, with 9 bases between. DNA of the CDR3: TGTGCCAGCAGTGAAAGTGGGGACAACTATGGCTACACCTTC. This encodes CASSESGDNYGYTF.

CDR3 DNA sequence: TGTGCAAGTCGCTTATTTTTGGGGGTCCACGAGCAGTACTTC. Translating it yields CASRLFLGVHEQYF. The rearrangement uses TRBV12-2 and TRBJ2-7. TRBV12-2 is classified as a pseudogene. There are 14 residues in the CDR3.

This sequence joins TRBV7-3 and TRBJ1-1; D gene ambiguous. Germline V gene sequence: CDR1 SGHTA, CDR2 FQGTGA. This CDR3 spans 14 amino acids. Trimming left V 4 bases short and J 1 base short, with 10 bases between. As DNA, the CDR3 is TGTGCCAGCAGCTCGGGAAACTGGAACACTGAAGCTTTCTTT. Its protein is CASSSGNWNTEAFF.

V and J are TRBV11-2 and TRBJ2-6; 7 bases are a match to TRBD1. Unmatched junction bases numbered 15, after V lost 5 bases and J lost 2 bases. The CDR3 is 19 amino acids. Germline V gene data show CDR1 as SGHAT and CDR2 as FQNNGV. Here the CDR3 DNA reads TGTGCCAGCAGCCGACGCGACAGGGTTTCAAGTACTGGGGCCAACGTCCTGACTTTC. Protein: CASSRRDRVSSTGANVLTF.